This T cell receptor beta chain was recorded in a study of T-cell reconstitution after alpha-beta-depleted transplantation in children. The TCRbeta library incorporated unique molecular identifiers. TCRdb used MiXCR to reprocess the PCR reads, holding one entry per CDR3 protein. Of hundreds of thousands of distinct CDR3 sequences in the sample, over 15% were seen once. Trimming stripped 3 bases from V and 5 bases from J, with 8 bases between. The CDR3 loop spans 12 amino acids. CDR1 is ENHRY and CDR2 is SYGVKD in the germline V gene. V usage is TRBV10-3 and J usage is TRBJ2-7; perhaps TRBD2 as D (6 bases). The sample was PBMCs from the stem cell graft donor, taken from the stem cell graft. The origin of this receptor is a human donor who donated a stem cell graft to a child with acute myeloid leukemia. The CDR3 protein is CAISDQRDEQYF. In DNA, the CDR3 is TGTGCCATCAGTGACCAGCGGGACGAGCAGTACTTC.